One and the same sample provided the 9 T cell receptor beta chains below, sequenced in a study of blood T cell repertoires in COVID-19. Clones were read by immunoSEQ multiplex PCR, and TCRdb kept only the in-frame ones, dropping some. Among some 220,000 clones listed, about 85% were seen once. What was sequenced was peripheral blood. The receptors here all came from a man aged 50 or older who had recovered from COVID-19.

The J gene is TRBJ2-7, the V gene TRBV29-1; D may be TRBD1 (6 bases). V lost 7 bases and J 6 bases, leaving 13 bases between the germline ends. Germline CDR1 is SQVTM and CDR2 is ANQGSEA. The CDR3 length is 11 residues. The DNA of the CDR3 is TGCAGCGGAACGACAGGCTCCGAGCAGTACTTC. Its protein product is CSGTTGSEQYF.

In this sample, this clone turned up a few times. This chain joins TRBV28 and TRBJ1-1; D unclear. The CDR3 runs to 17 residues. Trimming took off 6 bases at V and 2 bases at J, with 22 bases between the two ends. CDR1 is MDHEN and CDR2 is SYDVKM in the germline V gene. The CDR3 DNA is TGTGCCAGCAGGGAAGCGAGCCGGGAGCTCAGCAACACTGAAGCTTTCTTT. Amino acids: CASREASRELSNTEAFF.

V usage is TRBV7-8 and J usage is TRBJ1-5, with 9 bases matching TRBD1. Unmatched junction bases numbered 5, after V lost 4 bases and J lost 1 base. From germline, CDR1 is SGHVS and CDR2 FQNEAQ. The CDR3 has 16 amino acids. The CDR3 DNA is TGTGCCAGCAGCTCACAGGGGGCGATAAGCAATCAGCCCCAGCATTTT. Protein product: CASSSQGAISNQPQHF.

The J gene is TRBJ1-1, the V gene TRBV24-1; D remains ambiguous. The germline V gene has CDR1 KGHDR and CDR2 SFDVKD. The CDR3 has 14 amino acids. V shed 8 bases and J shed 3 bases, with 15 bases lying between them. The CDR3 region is CATKKRDWYTEAFF. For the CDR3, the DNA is TGTGCCACCAAAAAGAGGGATTGGTACACTGAAGCTTTCTTT.

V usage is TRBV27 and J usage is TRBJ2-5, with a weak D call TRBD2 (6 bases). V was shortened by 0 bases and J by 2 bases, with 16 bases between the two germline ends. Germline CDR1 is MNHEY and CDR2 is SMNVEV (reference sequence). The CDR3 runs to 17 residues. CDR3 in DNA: TGTGCCAGCAGTTTATCGATCGGGGACGGAGGGCAAGAGACCCAGTACTTC. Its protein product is CASSLSIGDGGQETQYF.

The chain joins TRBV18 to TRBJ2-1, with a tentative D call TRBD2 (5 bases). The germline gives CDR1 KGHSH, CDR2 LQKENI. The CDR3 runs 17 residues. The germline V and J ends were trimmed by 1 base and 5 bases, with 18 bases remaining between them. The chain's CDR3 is CASSPLGSRTGNNEQFF. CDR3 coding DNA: TGTGCCAGCTCACCACTCGGGTCGAGGACTGGAAACAATGAGCAGTTCTTC.

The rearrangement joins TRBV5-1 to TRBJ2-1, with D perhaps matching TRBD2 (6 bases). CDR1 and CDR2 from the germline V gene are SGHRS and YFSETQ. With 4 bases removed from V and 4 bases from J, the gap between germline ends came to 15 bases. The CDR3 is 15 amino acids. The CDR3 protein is CASSPNAGLYNEQFF. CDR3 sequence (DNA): TGCGCCAGCAGCCCAAATGCGGGACTTTACAATGAGCAGTTCTTC.

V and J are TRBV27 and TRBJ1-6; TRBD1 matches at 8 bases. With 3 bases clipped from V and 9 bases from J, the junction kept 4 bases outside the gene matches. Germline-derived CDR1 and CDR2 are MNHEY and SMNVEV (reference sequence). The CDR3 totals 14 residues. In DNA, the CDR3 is TGTGCCAGCAGTTTCTGGCAGGGGGCTTCACCCCTCCACTTT. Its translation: CASSFWQGASPLHF.

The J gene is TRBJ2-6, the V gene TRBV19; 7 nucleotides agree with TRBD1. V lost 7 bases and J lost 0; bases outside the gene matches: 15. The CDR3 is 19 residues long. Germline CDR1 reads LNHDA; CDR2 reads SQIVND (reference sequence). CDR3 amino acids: CASTPTRGRLISGANVLTF. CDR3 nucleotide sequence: TGTGCCAGTACCCCAACCAGGGGGAGACTTATCTCTGGGGCCAACGTCCTGACTTTC.